The source of this TCR beta chain is a study of T cells after yellow fever vaccination. Whole-study findings and limits: Few clonotypes appeared in both CD4 and CD8 compartments.

A single record per CDR3 protein comes from TCRdb applying MiXCR to the 5' RACE reads. The profile shows 250,000 or so distinct CDR3 sequences, 6.9% of them singletons. This clonotype came up many times. Its antigen is unknown. The CDR3 covers 14 residues. V dropped 6 bases and J dropped 4 bases, with 12 bases sitting between them. V gene TRBV12-3 or TRBV12-4 combines with J gene TRBJ2-2; perhaps TRBD1 as D (5 bases). The source of this sequence is a man aged 25 to 40 who received the YFV17D yellow fever vaccine. Sequenced material: CD4+ T cells sorted from PBMCs, taken 15 days after the yellow fever booster vaccination. The CDR3 is CASRDTLPTGELFF. CDR3 DNA sequence: TGTGCCAGCAGGGACACTTTACCCACCGGGGAGCTGTTTTTT.